A selection of T cell receptor beta chains follows, all from one sample in a study of PD-1 blockade in classical Hodgkin lymphoma. This table comes from immunoSEQ multiplex PCR, and its TCRdb copy is limited to in-frame clones, with some not included. The repertoire consists of about 28,000 clones, with 70% to 80% occurring once and the leading ten covering approximately 0.62%. The sequences come from CD4+ T cells from blood, collected before the fourth cycle of nivolumab. The receptors originated from a human donor with classical Hodgkin lymphoma. CDR3s include the opening cysteine and the closing phenylalanine or tryptophan. Clone size appears in some rows only: once, few, many, or a class for an expanded clone.

v_call	clone_size	cdr3_length	j_call	cdr3_aa
TRBV5-1	NA	17	TRBJ2-7	CASSLVRFGGLLGEQYF
TRBV11-3	NA	13	TRBJ1-1	CASSLEVNTEAFF
TRBV4-3	once	15	TRBJ2-1	CASGGTSGSYNEQFF
TRBV7-6	once	15	TRBJ2-7	CASSLVPDISYEQYF
TRBV7-2	NA	11	TRBJ1-2	CASSPSAGYTF
TRBV5-6	few	15	TRBJ2-2	CASSLAGGGTGELFF
TRBV25-1	NA	11	TRBJ1-1	CASSFDTEAFF
TRBV6-6	few	15	TRBJ1-6	CASSFRDSYNSPLHF
TRBV7-9	NA	13	TRBJ2-7	CASSPPSSYEQYF
TRBV2	NA	14	TRBJ2-5	CASRDRATKETQYF
TRBV6-5	NA	14	TRBJ1-1	CASSNDRDVTEAFF
TRBV28	NA	13	TRBJ2-5	CASRYGAVETQYF
TRBV5-4	NA	15	TRBJ2-3	CASSSRQASTDTQYF
TRBV10-3	once	16	TRBJ2-5	CAISESLWQGKETQYF
TRBV6-5	NA	12	TRBJ2-3	CASMGGTDTQYF
TRBV6-1	NA	15	TRBJ2-7	CASSEAFVQVYEQYF
TRBV28	NA	15	TRBJ2-3	CASTGGAAGVDTQYF
TRBV9	NA	14	TRBJ1-3	CASSGPPSGNTIYF
TRBV5-1	NA	14	TRBJ2-4	CASSLPGLKNIQYF
TRBV6-1	NA	13	TRBJ1-4	CASTMTGLEKLFF
TRBV18	once	14	TRBJ2-5	CASSPPEYQETQYF
TRBV11-2	NA	14	TRBJ2-5	CASSWRGGQETQYF
TRBV12-2	few	17	TRBJ1-5	CASRQTDRGLVDQPQHF
TRBV4-2	once	19	TRBJ2-7	CASSQVGPSETGGQQEQYF
TRBV19	NA	15	TRBJ2-7	CASSIDLGAHYEQYF
TRBV11-2	NA	17	TRBJ2-6	CASSLEGSASGANVLTF
TRBV19	few	12	TRBJ1-2	CASSRGDYGYTF